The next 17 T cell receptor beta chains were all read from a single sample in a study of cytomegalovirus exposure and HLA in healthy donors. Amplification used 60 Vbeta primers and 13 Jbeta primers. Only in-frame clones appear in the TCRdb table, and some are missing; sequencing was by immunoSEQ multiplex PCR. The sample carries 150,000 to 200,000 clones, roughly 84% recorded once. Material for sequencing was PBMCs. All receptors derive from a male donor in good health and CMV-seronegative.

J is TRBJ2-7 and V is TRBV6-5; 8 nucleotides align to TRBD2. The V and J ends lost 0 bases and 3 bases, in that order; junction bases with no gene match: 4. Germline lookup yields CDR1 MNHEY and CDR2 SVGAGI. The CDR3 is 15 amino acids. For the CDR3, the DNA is TGTGCCAGCAGTTACTCTATGGGACTAGTCTACGAGCAGTACTTC. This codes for CASSYSMGLVYEQYF.

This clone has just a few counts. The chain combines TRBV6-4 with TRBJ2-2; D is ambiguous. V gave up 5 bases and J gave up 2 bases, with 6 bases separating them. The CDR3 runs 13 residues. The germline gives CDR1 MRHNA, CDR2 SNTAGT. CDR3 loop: CASSSHNTGELFF. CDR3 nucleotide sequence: TGTGCCAGCAGTTCACATAACACCGGGGAGCTGTTTTTT.

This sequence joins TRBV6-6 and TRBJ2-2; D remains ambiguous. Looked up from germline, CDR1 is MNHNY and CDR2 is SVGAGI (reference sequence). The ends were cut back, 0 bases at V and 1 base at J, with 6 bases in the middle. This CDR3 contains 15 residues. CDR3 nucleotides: TGTGCCAGCAGTTACTCGCACAAGAACACCGGGGAGCTGTTTTTT. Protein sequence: CASSYSHKNTGELFF.

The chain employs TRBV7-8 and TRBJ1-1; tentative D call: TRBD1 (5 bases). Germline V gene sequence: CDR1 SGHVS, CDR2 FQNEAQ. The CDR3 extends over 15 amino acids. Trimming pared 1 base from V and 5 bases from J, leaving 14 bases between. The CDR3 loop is CASSLEPGPGTEAFF. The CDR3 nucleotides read TGTGCCAGCAGCTTAGAGCCAGGGCCAGGGACTGAAGCTTTCTTT.

CDR3 in amino acids: CAWSRDRGNYGYTF. The CDR3 DNA reads as TGTGCCTGGTCCCGGGACAGGGGCAACTATGGCTACACCTTC. J is TRBJ1-2 and V is TRBV30; 10 bases agree with TRBD1. This CDR3 contains 14 residues. Unmatched junction bases numbered 5, after V lost 5 bases and J lost 2 bases. Germline CDR1 and CDR2: GTSNPN and SVGIG (reference sequence).

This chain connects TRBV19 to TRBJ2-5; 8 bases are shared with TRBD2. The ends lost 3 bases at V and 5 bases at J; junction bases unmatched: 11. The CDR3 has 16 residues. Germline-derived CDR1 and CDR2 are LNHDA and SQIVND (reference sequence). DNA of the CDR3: TGTGCCAGTAGTATTGGGGTCGGGGGGGCGTGGGAGACCCAGTACTTC. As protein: CASSIGVGGAWETQYF.

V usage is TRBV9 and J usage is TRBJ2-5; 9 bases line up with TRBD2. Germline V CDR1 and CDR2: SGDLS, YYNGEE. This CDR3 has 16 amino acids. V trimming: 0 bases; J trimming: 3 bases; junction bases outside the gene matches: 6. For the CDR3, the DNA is TGTGCCAGCAGCGTAGCTCTGGCGGGGGGGAAAGAGACCCAGTACTTC. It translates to CASSVALAGGKETQYF. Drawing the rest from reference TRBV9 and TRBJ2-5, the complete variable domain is DSGVTQTPKHLITATGQRVTLRCSPRSGDLSVYWYQQSLDQGLQFLIQYYNGEERAKGNILERFSAQQFPDLHSELNLSSLELGDSALYFCASSVALAGGKETQYFGPGTRLLVL.

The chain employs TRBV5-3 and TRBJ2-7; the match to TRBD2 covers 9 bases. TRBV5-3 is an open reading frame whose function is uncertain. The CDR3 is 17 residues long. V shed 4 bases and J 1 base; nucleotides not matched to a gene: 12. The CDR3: CARSLNPGLARSYEQYF. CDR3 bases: TGTGCCAGAAGCCTAAACCCCGGACTAGCGCGATCCTACGAGCAGTACTTC.

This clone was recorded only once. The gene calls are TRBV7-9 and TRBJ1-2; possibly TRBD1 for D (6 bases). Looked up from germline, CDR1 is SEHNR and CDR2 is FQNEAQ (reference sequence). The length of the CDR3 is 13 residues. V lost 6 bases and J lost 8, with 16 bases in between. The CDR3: CASSPSTGRGYTF. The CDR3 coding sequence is TGTGCCAGCAGTCCAAGCACAGGGCGAGGCTACACCTTC.

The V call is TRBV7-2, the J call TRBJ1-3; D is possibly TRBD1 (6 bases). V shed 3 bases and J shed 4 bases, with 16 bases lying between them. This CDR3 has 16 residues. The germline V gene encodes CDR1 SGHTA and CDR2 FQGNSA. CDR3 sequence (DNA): TGTGCCAGCAGCTTGGGTACGGGGGGCGCCGGAAACACCATATATTTT. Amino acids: CASSLGTGGAGNTIYF. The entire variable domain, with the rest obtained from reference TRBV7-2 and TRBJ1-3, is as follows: GAGVSQSPSNKVTEKGKDVELRCDPISGHTALYWYRQSLGQGLEFLIYFQGNSAPDKSGLPSDRFSAERTGGSVSTLTIQRTQQEDSAVYLCASSLGTGGAGNTIYFGEGSWLTVV.

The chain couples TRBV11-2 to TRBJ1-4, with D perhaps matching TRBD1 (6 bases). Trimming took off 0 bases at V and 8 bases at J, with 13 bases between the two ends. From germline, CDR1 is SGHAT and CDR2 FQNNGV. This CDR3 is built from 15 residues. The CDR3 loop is CASSLEGRGWEKLFF. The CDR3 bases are TGTGCCAGCAGCTTAGAGGGAAGGGGGTGGGAAAAACTGTTTTTT.

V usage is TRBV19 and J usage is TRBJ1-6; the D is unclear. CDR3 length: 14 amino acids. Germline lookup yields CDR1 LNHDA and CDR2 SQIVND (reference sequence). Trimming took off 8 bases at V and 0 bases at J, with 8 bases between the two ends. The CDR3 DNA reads TGTGCCAGTTCCCCGGGCTCCTATAATTCACCCCTCCACTTT. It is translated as CASSPGSYNSPLHF.

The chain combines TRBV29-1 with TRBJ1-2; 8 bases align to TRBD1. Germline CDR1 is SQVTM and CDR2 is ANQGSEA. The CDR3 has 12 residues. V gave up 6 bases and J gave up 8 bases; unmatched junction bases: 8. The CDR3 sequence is CSVHFGQGGYTF. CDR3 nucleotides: TGCAGCGTCCACTTCGGACAGGGCGGCTACACCTTC.

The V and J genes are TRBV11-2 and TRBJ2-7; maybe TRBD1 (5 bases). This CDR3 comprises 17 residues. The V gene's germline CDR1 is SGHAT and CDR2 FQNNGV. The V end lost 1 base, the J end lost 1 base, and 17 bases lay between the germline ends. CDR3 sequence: CASSLVSLGRRSYEQYF. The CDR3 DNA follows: TGTGCCAGCAGCTTAGTCTCGTTGGGGCGCAGGTCCTACGAGCAGTACTTC.

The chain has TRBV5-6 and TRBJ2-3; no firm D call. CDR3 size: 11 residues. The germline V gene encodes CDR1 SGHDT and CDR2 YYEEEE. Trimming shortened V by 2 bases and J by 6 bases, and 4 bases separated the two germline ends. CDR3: CASSFGDTQYF. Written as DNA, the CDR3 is TGTGCCAGCAGCTTCGGGGATACGCAGTATTTT. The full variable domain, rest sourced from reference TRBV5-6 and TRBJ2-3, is DAGVTQSPTHLIKTRGQQVTLRCSPKSGHDTVSWYQQALGQGPQFIFQYYEEEERQRGNFPDRFSGHQFPNYSSELNVNALLLGDSALYLCASSFGDTQYFGPGTRLTVL.

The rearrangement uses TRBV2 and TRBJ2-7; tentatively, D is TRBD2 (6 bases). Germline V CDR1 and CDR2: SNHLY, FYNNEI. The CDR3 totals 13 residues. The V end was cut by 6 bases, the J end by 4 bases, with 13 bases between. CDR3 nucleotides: TGTGCCAGCAGGGGGGGAGATAGGTACGAGCAGTACTTC. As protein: CASRGGDRYEQYF.

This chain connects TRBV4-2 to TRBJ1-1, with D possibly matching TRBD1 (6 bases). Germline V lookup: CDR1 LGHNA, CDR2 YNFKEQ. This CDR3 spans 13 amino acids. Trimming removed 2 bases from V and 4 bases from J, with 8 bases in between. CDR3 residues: CASSQTGSTEAFF. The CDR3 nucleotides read TGTGCCAGCAGCCAAACAGGGAGCACTGAAGCTTTCTTT.